This is a list of T cell receptor beta chains from one sample in a study of T cells in Graves' hyperthyroidism and ophthalmopathy. TCRdb passed the multiplex PCR reads through MiXCR, listing each CDR3 protein once. Of 600,000 to 700,000 distinct CDR3 sequences listed, about 14% were seen once; the top ten hold 4.3%. The sequencing input was blood. Source of these receptors: a woman aged 40 to 49 with Graves' ophthalmopathy. Both conserved end residues are part of each CDR3. Fields, in order: J gene, D gene, CDR3 length, clone size, V gene, CDR3 DNA, CDR3 protein. A D gene is named only where the DNA matches it firmly. The size of a clone is reported for some rows only, either as once, few or many, or as a class for expanded clones.

TRBJ2-7	TRBD1	14	many	TRBV20-1	TGCAGTGCTTCCCGGACAGGGTACGCGACGGAGCAGTACTTC	CSASRTGYATEQYF
TRBJ2-1	.	12	few	TRBV5-1	TGCGCCAGCAGCGAACAGAAGGGTGAGCAGTTCTTC	CASSEQKGEQFF
TRBJ2-7	.	15	few	TRBV9	TGTGCCAGCAGCGGGCGTAGTCTTAGCTCCTACGAGCAGTACTTC	CASSGRSLSSYEQYF
TRBJ2-7	.	16	many	TRBV6-2/TRBV6-3	TGTGCCAGCAGTTACTTACGGGAGCGGATCGCCTACGAGCAGTACTTC	CASSYLRERIAYEQYF
TRBJ1-1	.	14	many	TRBV29-1	TGCAGCGTCCTCAAACCGGGGACGAACACTGAAGCTTTCTTT	CSVLKPGTNTEAFF
TRBJ1-2	.	14	many	TRBV29-1	TGCAGCGTCCCTCAGCCTCTCACGGGTGAGGGCTACACCTTC	CSVPQPLTGEGYTF
TRBJ2-5	TRBD1	17	few	TRBV5-1	TGCGCCAGCAGCCCGAGGCCTTCAGGGGGCGCGTGGGAGACCCAGTACTTC	CASSPRPSGGAWETQYF
TRBJ1-5	TRBD1	16	.	TRBV11-2	TGTGCCAGCAGCTTAGATCGAGCAGGGGGAAGGCAGCCCCAGCATTTT	CASSLDRAGGRQPQHF
TRBJ2-7	.	12	many	TRBV12-3/TRBV12-4	TGTGCCAGCAGTAGGGGCCCCAGGGAGCAGTACTTC	CASSRGPREQYF
TRBJ2-5	.	15	many	TRBV20-1	TGCAGTGCTGACGATGCGGACTCACCTGGGGAGACCCAGTACTTC	CSADDADSPGETQYF
TRBJ2-5	.	14	many	TRBV6-1	TGTGCCAGCAGTCCCCTGGGGACCAGGGAGACCCAGTACTTC	CASSPLGTRETQYF
TRBJ2-5	TRBD2	15	many	TRBV4-2	TGTGCCAGCAATTCCCCACTAGCGGGAGTGGAGACCCAGTACTTC	CASNSPLAGVETQYF
TRBJ2-7	.	13	many	TRBV29-1	TGCAGCGTTGATTCTGCTGATTCCTACGAGCAGTACTTC	CSVDSADSYEQYF
TRBJ1-2	.	13	many	TRBV12-3/TRBV12-4	TGTGCCAGCAGTTGGGAGGGGGTTTATGGCTACACCTTC	CASSWEGVYGYTF
TRBJ2-7	TRBD1	13	many	TRBV29-1	TGCAGCGTTGAAGTTAACAGGGGCTACGAGCAGTACTTC	CSVEVNRGYEQYF
TRBJ2-5	.	14	.	TRBV6-5	TGTGCCAGCAGTTATATAGCGACCCCAGAGACCCAGTACTTC	CASSYIATPETQYF
TRBJ2-7	.	16	many	TRBV6-2/TRBV6-3	TGTGCCAGCAGTTACTCATTACAGTTTGTAACCTACGAGCAGTACTTC	CASSYSLQFVTYEQYF
TRBJ2-7	TRBD1	14	.	TRBV20-1	TGCAGTGCTCCTCCGGGACAGGCCCCCTACGAGCAGTACTTC	CSAPPGQAPYEQYF
TRBJ1-1	.	15	.	TRBV12-5	TGTGCTAGTGGCTCGCCCCCGATAGGGAACACTGAAGCTTTCTTT	CASGSPPIGNTEAFF
TRBJ1-5	.	15	many	TRBV24-1	TGTGCCACCGGGCAGGGTACCTATAGCAATCAGCCCCAGCATTTT	CATGQGTYSNQPQHF
TRBJ2-5	.	15	many	TRBV5-5	TGTGCCAGCAGCCAGGACTTAGGGACCGGGGAGACCCAGTACTTC	CASSQDLGTGETQYF
TRBJ1-1	.	12	many	TRBV12-3/TRBV12-4	TGTGCCAGCAGCCTCCGAAGGTCTGAAGCTTTCTTT	CASSLRRSEAFF
TRBJ1-6	.	16	few	TRBV28	TGTGCCAGCAGGGCGGCTAGGAGCTCCTATAATTCACCCCTCCACTTT	CASRAARSSYNSPLHF
TRBJ2-7	.	14	many	TRBV6-4	TGTGCCAGCAGTGATTTTCGGGGGCGTCACGAGCAGTACTTC	CASSDFRGRHEQYF
TRBJ2-7	TRBD2	15	many	TRBV28	TGTGCCAGCAGTAAGCTAGCGGGCTTAATCGTAGGACAGTACTTC	CASSKLAGLIVGQYF
TRBJ2-5	.	12	many	TRBV20-1	TGCAGTGCTAGGTTGGGGCGGGAGACCCAGTACTTC	CSARLGRETQYF
TRBJ1-2	TRBD1	16	many	TRBV11-2	TGTGCCAGCAGCGCCGATATCCGGACAGGGGGAGCAGGCTACACCTTC	CASSADIRTGGAGYTF
TRBJ2-7	.	15	many	TRBV12-3/TRBV12-4	TGTGCCAGCAGTTTCTTAGCCGGAGGGGACTACGAGCAGTACTTC	CASSFLAGGDYEQYF
TRBJ1-1	.	15	many	TRBV6-1	TGTGCCAGCAGTCCACCTATTAACAGGAACACTGAAGCTTTCTTT	CASSPPINRNTEAFF
TRBJ2-7	.	13	.	TRBV7-9	TGTGCCAGCAGCCCTCCCGCCGTCTACGAGCAGTACTTC	CASSPPAVYEQYF
TRBJ1-1	.	14	many	TRBV6-5	TGTGCCAGCACCCTAGGACGGCAGAACACTGAAGCTTTCTTT	CASTLGRQNTEAFF
TRBJ2-2	.	14	many	TRBV10-3	TGTGCCATCGGGACTCGACCGAACACCGGGGAGCTGTTTTTT	CAIGTRPNTGELFF
TRBJ2-7	.	16	.	TRBV7-8	TGTGCCAGCAGCTTAGGTATCTCCCCTTCCTCCTACGAGCAGTACTTC	CASSLGISPSSYEQYF
TRBJ2-2	TRBD2	15	many	TRBV6-5	TGTGCCAGCCGTATTTTAGCGGGAGCGACCGGGGAGCTGTTTTTT	CASRILAGATGELFF
TRBJ2-7	TRBD1	14	many	TRBV7-8	TGTGCCAGCAGCCCGACAGGGGGCGAATACGAGCAGTACTTC	CASSPTGGEYEQYF
TRBJ1-3	.	15	many	TRBV6-1	TGTGCCAGCAGCACGGGCGGAATTGAGAGAAACACCATATATTTT	CASSTGGIERNTIYF
TRBJ2-5	TRBD2	17	many	TRBV28	TGTGCCAGCAGAACTCCCCCCGGGACTAGGATACAAGAGACCCAGTACTTC	CASRTPPGTRIQETQYF
TRBJ1-1	TRBD1	13	many	TRBV10-3	TGTGCCACGAATGGACAGGCGAACACTGAAGCTTTCTTT	CATNGQANTEAFF
TRBJ2-2	TRBD1	17	.	TRBV12-3/TRBV12-4	TGTGCCAGCCACAACCCCTTGACAAGGGGGCATTCCGGGGAGCTGTTTTTT	CASHNPLTRGHSGELFF